Below are 12 T cell receptor beta chains sequenced from a single sample in a study of blood T cells in healthy people across ages. A sample-barcoded 5' primer and a J-beta primer mix were used in a second PCR of roughly 6 to 11 cycles. MiXCR, applied by TCRdb to the 5' RACE reads, yields one record per CDR3 protein. The profile covers 800,000 or so distinct CDR3 sequences, with around 25% appearing a single time and approximately 3.7% taken by the ten largest. This sample was shared with a second study, whose subject was T cells of mothers and their children.

The sample taken for sequencing was blood. All receptors come from a boy younger than 18 in good health.

This clonotype occurred a few times. The CDR3 reads CSVAPGFNEQYF. The CDR3, as DNA: TGCAGCGTTGCCCCAGGGTTCAACGAGCAGTACTTC. V and J are TRBV29-1 and TRBJ2-5; a possible D gene is TRBD1 (5 bases). The J call may not be correct, given that the DNA end is closer to TRBJ2-7. The CDR3 contains 12 residues. Germline CDR1 and CDR2: SQVTM and ANQGSEA.

The rearrangement links TRBV28 to TRBJ2-5; 10 bases are shared with TRBD2. The CDR3 spans 15 residues. V dropped 1 base and J dropped 9; count of bases not matched to a gene: 8. CDR1 and CDR2 (germline): MDHEN, SYDVKM. Written as DNA, the CDR3 is TGTGCCAGCAGTTTATTAGGACTAGCGGCCTACCCCCAGTACTTC. Its translation is CASSLLGLAAYPQYF.

V is TRBV11-1 and J is TRBJ1-2; D gene ambiguous. This CDR3 is 12 amino acids long. V was pared by 0 bases and J by 9 bases, with 8 bases between. The germline V gene encodes CDR1 SGHAT and CDR2 FQDESV (reference sequence). CDR3 in DNA: TGTGCCAGCAGCTTAGCGCCAGAGAGCTACACCTTC. Amino acids: CASSLAPESYTF.

This clonotype was detected only a few times. The chain employs TRBV5-6 and TRBJ1-2, with D perhaps matching TRBD1 (5 bases). Germline values: CDR1 SGHDT, CDR2 YYEEEE. The V and J ends lost 1 base and 6 bases respectively, with 10 bases between them. CDR3 length equals 13 residues. The CDR3 coding sequence is TGTGCCAGCAGCTTGAATGGGGCGGATGGCTACACCTTC. Residues: CASSLNGADGYTF.

The V gene is TRBV3-1, the J gene TRBJ2-7; D gene unclear. Trimming stripped 3 bases from V and 2 bases from J, with 23 bases between. Germline V gene sequence: CDR1 LGHDT, CDR2 YNNKEL (reference sequence). This CDR3 has 18 residues. This CDR3 reads CASSQENGLSDRAYEQYF. The DNA for the CDR3 is TGTGCCAGCAGCCAGGAGAACGGGCTTTCTGATAGGGCCTACGAGCAGTACTTC.

This chain's CDR3 is CASSIADSIPYEQYF. In DNA, the CDR3 is TGTGCCAGTAGTATAGCTGACAGCATACCCTACGAGCAGTACTTC. The V call is TRBV19, the J call TRBJ2-7; tentatively, D is TRBD1 (5 bases). Germline loops: CDR1 LNHDA, CDR2 SQIVND (reference sequence). The CDR3 contains 15 residues. With 1 base removed from V and 2 bases from J, the gap between germline ends came to 12 bases.

The sample holds a few counts of this clonotype. Mismatch with germline at one junction end may stem from a read error. The rearrangement uses TRBV7-9 and TRBJ2-2, with unresolved D. Germline V gene lookup returns CDR1 SEHNR and CDR2 FQNEAQ (reference sequence). CDR3 length: 14 residues. CDR3 DNA: TGTGCCAGCAGCTTAAAACAGAACGCCGGGGAGCTGTTTTTT. Translated: CASSLKQNAGELFF.

This clonotype was seen only a few times. The rearrangement joins TRBV7-2 to TRBJ1-1; no definite D call. The CDR3 has 14 amino acids. The germline gives CDR1 SGHTA, CDR2 FQGNSA. Between the trimmed V and J ends, which lost 1 base and 1 base, there was a span of 7 bases. The CDR3 DNA reads TGTGCCAGCAGCTTAGACTTCAGGAACACTGAAGCTTTCTTT. It codes for CASSLDFRNTEAFF.

This clonotype was seen only a few times. The V and J genes are TRBV4-1 and TRBJ2-5, with a tentative D call TRBD2 (7 bases). The J call is uncertain, as TRBJ2-7 better fits the DNA end. The length of the CDR3 is 15 residues. The germline CDR1 and CDR2 sequences are MGHRA and YSYEKL. DNA of the CDR3: TGCGCCAGCAGCCAAGAGGGAGGGACACCCTACGAGCAGTACTTC. Translating it yields CASSQEGGTPYEQYF.

This clonotype was detected a few times. The J gene is TRBJ2-3, the V gene TRBV29-1; 8 nucleotides match TRBD2. Germline CDR1 SQVTM, CDR2 ANQGSEA. The CDR3 is 14 residues long. The V gene end was trimmed by 2 bases and the J gene end by 4 bases; junction bases not matched to a gene: 5. The CDR3 sequence: CSVENGRAPDTQYF. The CDR3 DNA is TGCAGCGTTGAAAACGGGAGGGCACCAGATACGCAGTATTTT.

This chain connects TRBV6-2 or TRBV6-3 to TRBJ2-1; D is possibly TRBD1 or TRBD2 (5 bases each). This CDR3 comprises 14 residues. CDR1 and CDR2 (germline): MNHEY, SVGEGT. Trimming stripped 7 bases from V and 9 bases from J, with 19 bases between. CDR3 sequence: CASTRLLGGGEQFF. The CDR3 region has the DNA TGTGCCAGCACTCGACTCCTTGGGGGTGGTGAGCAGTTCTTC.

The table lists this clonotype with a few counts. The rearrangement links TRBV19 to TRBJ2-5, with a possible D match to TRBD1 (5 bases). Trimming left V 2 bases short and J 3 bases short, with 16 bases between. The CDR3 covers 16 residues. Germline lookup yields CDR1 LNHDA and CDR2 SQIVND (reference sequence). The CDR3 protein is CASSIRPTQGEETQYF. The CDR3 bases are TGTGCCAGTAGTATAAGGCCCACGCAGGGCGAAGAGACCCAGTACTTC.